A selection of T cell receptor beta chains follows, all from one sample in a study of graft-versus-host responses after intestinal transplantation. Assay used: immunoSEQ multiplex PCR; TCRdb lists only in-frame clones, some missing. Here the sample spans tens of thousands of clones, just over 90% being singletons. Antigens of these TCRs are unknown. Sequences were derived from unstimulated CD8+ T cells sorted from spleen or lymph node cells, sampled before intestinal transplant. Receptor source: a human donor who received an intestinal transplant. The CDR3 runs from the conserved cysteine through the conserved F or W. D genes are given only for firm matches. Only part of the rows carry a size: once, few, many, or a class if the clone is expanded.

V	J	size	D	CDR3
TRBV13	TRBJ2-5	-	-	CASSLAGQRRMETQYF
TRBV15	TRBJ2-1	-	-	CATSRGMDGLGLRDEQFF
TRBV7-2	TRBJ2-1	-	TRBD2	CASSLELPVAGGFHEQFF
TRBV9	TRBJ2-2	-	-	CASSVVEINTGELFF
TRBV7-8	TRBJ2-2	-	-	CASSLSGEGGELFF
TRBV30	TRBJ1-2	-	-	CAWTGSNYGYTF
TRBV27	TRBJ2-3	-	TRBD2	CASSSRLATTDTQYF
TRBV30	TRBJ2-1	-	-	CAWSVTGGPYNEQFF
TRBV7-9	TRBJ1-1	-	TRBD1	CASSSGQGNTEAFF
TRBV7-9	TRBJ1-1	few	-	CASSLVVTEAFF
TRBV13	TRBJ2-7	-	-	CASSSKGGDIKHYEQYF
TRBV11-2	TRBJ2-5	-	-	CASSLAGPFQETQYF
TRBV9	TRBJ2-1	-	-	CASSPYEGYNEQFF
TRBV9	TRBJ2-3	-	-	CASSLLTADTQYF
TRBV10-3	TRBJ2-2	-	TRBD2	CAISPGGTPTPNTGELFF
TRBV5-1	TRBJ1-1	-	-	CASSFRTGWEGTEAFF
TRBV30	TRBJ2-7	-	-	CAWSTGPYEQYF
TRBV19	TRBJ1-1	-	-	CASSIGGGRTEAFF
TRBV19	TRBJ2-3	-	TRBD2	CASSRIAGGADTQYF
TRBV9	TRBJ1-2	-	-	CASSQGGDYGYTF
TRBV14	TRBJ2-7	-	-	CASSHHTPRGGLYEQYF
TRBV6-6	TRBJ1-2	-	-	CASSSHAQVVYGYTF
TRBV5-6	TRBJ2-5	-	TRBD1	CASSGDRGQQETQYF
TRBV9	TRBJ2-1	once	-	CASTLIPSPYNEQFF
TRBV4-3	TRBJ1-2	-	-	CASSQDKGDYGYTF
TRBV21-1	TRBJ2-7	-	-	CASSKTGQPSSYEQYF
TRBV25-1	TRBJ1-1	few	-	CASSEWGGNTEAFF
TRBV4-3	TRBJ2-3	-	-	CASSQERGTARTDTQYF
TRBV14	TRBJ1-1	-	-	CASSPWGAEAFF
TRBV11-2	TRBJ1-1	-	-	CASSLETVNTEAFF
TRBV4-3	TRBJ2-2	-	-	CASSQVGHRRAGATGELFF
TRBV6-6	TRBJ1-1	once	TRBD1	CASSTGGANTEAFF
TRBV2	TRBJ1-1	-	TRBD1	CASSEPRDRQNTEAFF
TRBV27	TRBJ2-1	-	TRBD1	CASSPRGTGGDNEQFF
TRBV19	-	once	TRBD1	CASTGGQGEQYF
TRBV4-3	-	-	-	CASSQVRNYEQYF
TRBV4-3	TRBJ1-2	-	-	CASSQHLGGYGYTF
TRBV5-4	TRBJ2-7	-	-	CASSLGGGEQYF
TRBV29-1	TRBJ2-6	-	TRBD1	CSVESYDRDRSGANVLTF
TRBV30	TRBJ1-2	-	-	CATEEGNGYTF
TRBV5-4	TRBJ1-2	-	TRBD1	CASRTGQADYGYTF
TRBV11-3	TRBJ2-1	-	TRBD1	CASSFGGTGRDNEQFF
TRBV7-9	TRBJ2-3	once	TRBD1	CASSSLPGTGNADTQYF
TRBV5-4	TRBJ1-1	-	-	CASSDSANTEAFF
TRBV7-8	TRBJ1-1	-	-	CASSLYGTYRLSDEAFF
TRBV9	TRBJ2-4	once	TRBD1	CASSAGQVMYF
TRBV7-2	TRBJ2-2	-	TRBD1	CASSDRQGGNTGELFF
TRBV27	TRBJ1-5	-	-	CASSWTDNQPQHF